Listed below are T cell receptor beta chains from one sample, sequenced in a study of vaccination and CD4 T cells after COVID-19. These receptors are not linked to any known antigen. Using its own MiXCR run on the PCR reads, TCRdb lists one record per CDR3 protein. The table has 20,000 or so distinct CDR3 sequences, around 52% seen once. Material: CD4+ T cells from blood, cultured in vitro. These receptors originate from a human donor who had recovered from COVID-19. Each CDR3 is given with its conserved first and last residue. Fields, in order: clone size, V gene, D gene, J gene, CDR3 DNA, CDR3 protein. The D gene is left open where the match is weak. A clone size is listed for some rows: how often the clone was seen (once, few, many), or a class if it is expanded.

.	TRBV12-3/TRBV12-4	TRBD1	TRBJ2-7	TGTGCCAGCAGCCCCGGGACAGGGTTGGCGACTTCCTACGAGCAGTACTTC	CASSPGTGLATSYEQYF
.	TRBV7-2	.	TRBJ1-5	TGTGCCAGCAGCTTCGAGTATAGCAATCAGCCCCAGCATTTT	CASSFEYSNQPQHF
.	TRBV11-3	.	TRBJ2-7	TGTGCCAGCAGCTTACGGTACGAGCAGTACTTC	CASSLRYEQYF
few	TRBV27	TRBD2	TRBJ2-2	TGTGCCAGCAGTCCCGGACTAGCCCCCCCGAACACCGGGGAGCTGTTTTTT	CASSPGLAPPNTGELFF
few	TRBV27	.	TRBJ1-1	TGTGCCAGCAGTTTTGGGGTAGGCACTGAAGCTTTCTTT	CASSFGVGTEAFF
.	TRBV29-1	TRBD2	TRBJ2-3	TGCAGCGTACATCCGGGGGGGAAAGATACGCAGTATTTT	CSVHPGGKDTQYF
.	TRBV28	TRBD2	TRBJ2-5	TGTGCCAGCAGTGACCAACTAGCGGGCCTCGGGGAGACCCAGTACTTC	CASSDQLAGLGETQYF
.	TRBV7-9	TRBD1	TRBJ2-5	TGTGCCAGCAGCTTAGGGGGACAGAAGCAAGAGACCCAGTACTTC	CASSLGGQKQETQYF
.	TRBV11-3	TRBD2	TRBJ2-5	TGTGCCAGCAGCTTATTCGGGACTAGCGGGAGCGAGACCCAGTACTTC	CASSLFGTSGSETQYF
.	TRBV29-1	.	TRBJ1-2	TGCAGCGTTGAAATGGCCGGCAATGGCTACACCTTC	CSVEMAGNGYTF
few	TRBV20-1	.	TRBJ1-2	TGCAGTGCTAGAGATTTCCCAGGGTCAAACTATGGCTACACCTTC	CSARDFPGSNYGYTF
.	TRBV12-3/TRBV12-4	TRBD1	TRBJ2-7	TGTGCCAGCAGCCGAACAGGGGCTAACTACGAGCAGTACTTC	CASSRTGANYEQYF
.	TRBV29-1	TRBD1	TRBJ1-2	TGCGGAGAGACAGGGGGCTATGGCTACACCTTC	CGETGGYGYTF
.	TRBV2	.	TRBJ2-7	TGTGCCAGCAGACAACAGGGCTCCTACGAGCAGTACTTC	CASRQQGSYEQYF
.	TRBV6-2/TRBV6-3	.	TRBJ2-4	TGTGCCAGCAGTTCCCGGGATCCGGTGGACATTCAGTACTTC	CASSSRDPVDIQYF
.	TRBV5-1	TRBD1	TRBJ1-1	TGCGCCAGCAGCTATGACACAGGGGATACTGAAGCTTTCTTT	CASSYDTGDTEAFF
.	TRBV28	TRBD2	TRBJ2-3	TGTGCCAGCAGTTCGCGGGAGGGCGGGACAGATACGCAGTATTTT	CASSSREGGTDTQYF
.	TRBV6-1	TRBD1	TRBJ1-1	TGTGCCAGCAGTACGCCCCCCACCGGGACAGGGGTTGAAGCTTTCTTT	CASSTPPTGTGVEAFF
.	TRBV6-5	.	TRBJ1-6	TGTGCCAGCAGTTCGACAGGAAGTAGGTCACCCCTCCACTTT	CASSSTGSRSPLHF
.	TRBV6-2/TRBV6-3	.	TRBJ1-3	TGTGCCAGCAGTAGCCGGCGGTGGTCTGGAAACACCATATATTTT	CASSSRRWSGNTIYF
.	TRBV7-2	TRBD2	TRBJ2-1	TGTGCCAGCAGCTCCAGGGGAGCGGGAGGCGACAATGAGCAGTTCTTC	CASSSRGAGGDNEQFF
.	TRBV6-1	TRBD1	TRBJ1-1	TGTGCCAGCATCTCCAGGGGGAAGAACACTGAAGCTTTCTTT	CASISRGKNTEAFF
.	TRBV9	.	TRBJ2-3	TGTGCCAGCAGCGCCCGGGGATCCCGGGCAGATACGCAGTATTTT	CASSARGSRADTQYF
few	TRBV7-8	.	TRBJ2-7	TGTGCCAGCAGCTCGGGACTTAGTTACGCCTGGGGGTACGAGCAGTACTTC	CASSSGLSYAWGYEQYF
few	TRBV7-8	.	TRBJ1-3	TGTGCCAGCTCCAAGCGAGGCTTCAAAAAGGGCTCTGGAAACACCATATATTTT	CASSKRGFKKGSGNTIYF
.	TRBV7-2	TRBD2	TRBJ2-1	TGTGCCAGCAGCCATCCCGGGACAGGCACCGTCGGGACTAGCGGGAGGACCTCCTACAATGAGCAGTTCTTC	CASSHPGTGTVGTSGRTSYNEQFF
.	TRBV20-1	.	TRBJ1-1	TGCAGTGCTAGAGATCCAGGGAACACTGAAGCTTTCTTT	CSARDPGNTEAFF
once	TRBV20-1	.	TRBJ2-3	TGCAGTGCTGTCAGTACTAGAGCCGGTTGGGATACGCAGTATTTT	CSAVSTRAGWDTQYF
.	TRBV5-1	TRBD1	TRBJ2-5	TGCGCCAGCAGCATCGGGACAGTCCAAGAGACCCAGTACTTC	CASSIGTVQETQYF
.	TRBV27	.	TRBJ2-7	TGTGCCAGCAGTTCCCGACAGGAAGGGTACGAGCAGTACTTC	CASSSRQEGYEQYF
once	TRBV7-2	.	TRBJ1-3	TGTGCCAGCAGCTTAGGTCCCAGGGGCTATTTTTCTGGAAACACCATATATTTT	CASSLGPRGYFSGNTIYF
few	TRBV20-1	.	TRBJ1-1	TGCAGTGCCGTGTTTTTGGGGAACACTGAAGCTTTCTTT	CSAVFLGNTEAFF
.	TRBV7-2	.	TRBJ1-4	TGTGCCAGCAGCTTTCATCGGGGCGAAAAACTGTTTTTT	CASSFHRGEKLFF
.	TRBV11-2	TRBD1	TRBJ1-1	TGTGCCAGCAGCTTAGAGGGGACAGGGAAGCCGAACACTGAAGCTTTCTTT	CASSLEGTGKPNTEAFF
few	TRBV5-8	.	TRBJ2-3	TGTGCCAGCAGCTGGTGGGCGGTCACAGATACGCAGTATTTT	CASSWWAVTDTQYF
.	TRBV5-5	.	TRBJ2-2	TGTGCCAGCACCCCCGGAGTGGAGGGGGCGTGGGGCGGGGAGCTGTTTTTT	CASTPGVEGAWGGELFF
.	TRBV7-2	.	TRBJ2-3	TGTGCCAGCAGCTCCGGAGTAAGCACAGATACGCAGTATTTT	CASSSGVSTDTQYF
.	TRBV30	TRBD1	TRBJ1-5	TGTGCCTGGAGCGGACTAGGGACAGGGGGCAATCAGCCCCAGCATTTT	CAWSGLGTGGNQPQHF
.	TRBV12-3/TRBV12-4	.	TRBJ1-1	TGTGCCAGCAGGCCTCTGGGCACTGAAGCTTTCTTT	CASRPLGTEAFF
.	TRBV19	.	TRBJ2-1	TGTGCCAGTAGTAGCACCTACAATGAGCAGTTCTTC	CASSSTYNEQFF